Presented here are 32 T cell receptor beta chains from one specimen sequenced in a study of beta chain features in type 1 diabetes. Expressed TCRB transcripts got sequenced, as all isolated RNA was reverse transcribed. Repertoires were generated with immunoSEQ multiplex PCR, while TCRdb's copy carries only in-frame clones and drops some. This table has approximately 250,000 clones, over 8.5% appearing once. The sample was naive CD4+ T cells from blood. These receptors all stem from a woman under 30 in good health.

This clone was recorded many times. The J gene is TRBJ2-2, the V gene TRBV5-4, with D tentatively TRBD1 (5 bases). CDR1 and CDR2 from the germline V gene are SGHNT and YYREEE (reference sequence). V was cut by 4 bases and J by 0 bases, with 10 bases left in between. This CDR3 is built from 15 residues. The CDR3: CASSPSTANTGELFF. For the CDR3, the DNA is TGTGCCAGCAGCCCGTCGACAGCGAACACCGGGGAGCTGTTTTTT.

At least ten counts were recorded for this clone. The V and J genes are TRBV6-1 and TRBJ2-1; 7 bases are a match to TRBD2. The CDR3 consists of 17 residues. Germline V gives CDR1 MNHNS, CDR2 SASEGT. J was trimmed by 0 bases and V by 2 bases; bases with no gene match: 7. The CDR3: CASSEFGGSRSYNEQFF. CDR3 DNA sequence: TGTGCCAGCAGTGAATTCGGCGGGAGCCGCTCCTACAATGAGCAGTTCTTC.

The J gene is TRBJ1-2, the V gene TRBV6-6, with TRBD1 matching over 7 bases. Trimming cost V 2 bases and J 4 bases; bases outside gene matches: 4. Germline CDR1 is MNHNY and CDR2 is SVGAGI (reference sequence). The CDR3 spans 14 residues. In DNA, the CDR3 is TGTGCCAGCAGTTACACTCGGGACAGCTATGGCTACACCTTC. Its translation: CASSYTRDSYGYTF.

The CDR3 sequence is CASSPSGVRGANTQYF. DNA of the CDR3: TGCGCCAGCAGCCCTTCTGGTGTCCGGGGAGCAAATACGCAGTATTTT. The gene calls are TRBV5-1 and TRBJ2-3; D perhaps matches TRBD2 (5 bases). V lost 4 bases, J lost 7 bases, and 22 bases lay in between. The germline V gene has CDR1 SGHRS and CDR2 YFSETQ. The CDR3 consists of 16 residues. The complete variable domain, with remaining parts taken from reference TRBV5-1 and TRBJ2-3, reads KAGVTQTPRYLIKTRGQQVTLSCSPISGHRSVSWYQQTPGQGLQFLFEYFSETQRNKGNFPGRFSGRQFSNSRSEMNVSTLELGDSALYLCASSPSGVRGANTQYFGPGTRLTVL.

V gene TRBV30 combines with J gene TRBJ2-1, with D maybe TRBD1 (6 bases). Trimming cost V 1 base and J 4 bases, with 14 bases left between them. The CDR3 has 15 amino acids. CDR1 and CDR2 (germline): GTSNPN, SVGIG (reference sequence). Here the CDR3 reads CAWSGGGRVYNEQFF. In DNA, the CDR3 is TGTGCCTGGAGTGGAGGGGGTCGGGTTTACAATGAGCAGTTCTTC.

The chain joins TRBV5-1 to TRBJ2-5; 7 nucleotides align to TRBD1. CDR3 length: 12 amino acids. In germline, CDR1 is SGHRS, CDR2 YFSETQ. V was pared by 4 bases and J by 5 bases, with 2 bases of the junction left unmatched. The CDR3 loop reads CASSTQGETQYF. DNA of the CDR3: TGCGCCAGCAGCACACAGGGGGAGACCCAGTACTTC.

This clone turned up a few times. Additional DNA sequences in this sample encode the identical CDR3. The chain joins TRBV18 to TRBJ1-2, with a weak D call TRBD1 (6 bases). The germline CDR1 and CDR2 sequences are KGHSH and LQKENI. The CDR3 contains 13 residues. Between the trimmed V and J ends, which lost 6 bases and 3 bases, there was a span of 11 bases. The CDR3 nucleotides are TGTGCCAGCTCCCCGGGACAAGACTATGGCTACACCTTC. Protein: CASSPGQDYGYTF.

The V call is TRBV4-1, the J call TRBJ2-5; 9 bases align to TRBD2. Germline V gene sequence: CDR1 MGHRA, CDR2 YSYEKL. Losses at the gene ends were 5 bases for V and 0 bases for J; bases not matched to a gene: 10. The CDR3 covers 17 residues. CDR3 DNA: TGCGCCAGCAGCGAGTTGAGAGCGGGAGGCCACCAAGAGACCCAGTACTTC. It codes for CASSELRAGGHQETQYF.

In its sample, this clone was seen a few times. As DNA, the CDR3 is TGTGCCAGCAGTGAAGCGGCACAGTCCCAGTACTATGGCTACACCTTC. It encodes CASSEAAQSQYYGYTF. The genes are TRBV6-1 and TRBJ1-2; D remains unclear. Germline CDR1 MNHNS, CDR2 SASEGT. V lost 0 bases and J 3 bases, leaving 14 bases between the germline ends. The CDR3 has 16 amino acids.

The chain uses TRBV18 and TRBJ2-3, with TRBD2 matching 7 bases. CDR1 is KGHSH and CDR2 is LQKENI in the germline V gene. J gave up 2 bases and V 6 bases, and 8 bases lay outside the gene matches. This CDR3 comprises 15 residues. CDR3 region: CASSPVSGATDTQYF. CDR3 DNA: TGTGCCAGCTCCCCTGTGAGCGGGGCCACAGATACGCAGTATTTT. The full variable domain, rest sourced from reference TRBV18 and TRBJ2-3, is NAGVMQNPRHLVRRRGQEARLRCSPMKGHSHVYWYRQLPEEGLKFMVYLQKENIIDESGMPKERFSAEFPKEGPSILRIQQVVRGDSAAYFCASSPVSGATDTQYFGPGTRLTVL.

The rearrangement links TRBV4-1 to TRBJ2-1; D is perhaps TRBD2 (7 bases). This CDR3 is built from 15 residues. Trimming cost V 1 base and J 6 bases, with 13 bases left between them. CDR1 MGHRA and CDR2 YSYEKL come from the germline V gene. The CDR3 nucleotides read TGCGCCAGCAGCCAAGTCGCGGGGGCGCGCAATGAGCAGTTCTTC. It specifies CASSQVAGARNEQFF.

This clone was counted at least ten times. The J gene is TRBJ2-1, the V gene TRBV7-2, with TRBD2 identical over 10 bases. V shed 5 bases, J shed 8 bases, and the junction held 9 bases outside the gene matches. Looked up from germline, CDR1 is SGHTA and CDR2 is FQGNSA. The CDR3 totals 15 residues. The CDR3, as DNA: TGTGCCAGCAGCGCGTATCCCAGCGGGAGGGATGAGCAGTTCTTC. Amino acid sequence: CASSAYPSGRDEQFF.

This clone came up a few times. This sequence joins TRBV30 and TRBJ2-7; the D gene is possibly TRBD1 (6 bases). Germline CDR1 and CDR2: GTSNPN and SVGIG (reference sequence). This CDR3 has 13 amino acids. V was shortened by 3 bases and J by 9 bases, with 18 bases between the two germline ends. This CDR3 is CAWSPDRKQSQYF. Written as DNA, the CDR3 is TGTGCCTGGAGCCCTGACAGGAAACAGTCGCAGTACTTC.

The chain combines TRBV30 with TRBJ2-2, with a possible D match to TRBD1 (5 bases). Germline V gene sequence: CDR1 GTSNPN, CDR2 SVGIG (reference sequence). This CDR3 has 16 amino acids. Trimming shortened V by 2 bases and J by 5 bases, and 18 bases separated the two germline ends. This CDR3 is CAWSKGARMGTGELFF. The CDR3, as DNA: TGTGCCTGGAGTAAAGGGGCCCGAATGGGGACCGGGGAGCTGTTTTTT.

This chain uses TRBV5-1 with TRBJ2-3, with D maybe TRBD1 (5 bases). Trimming stripped 5 bases from V and 0 bases from J, with 13 bases between. Germline lookup yields CDR1 SGHRS and CDR2 YFSETQ. The CDR3 covers 15 residues. The CDR3 sequence is CASREGAGSTDTQYF. The CDR3 DNA reads as TGCGCCAGCAGGGAAGGGGCAGGGAGCACAGATACGCAGTATTTT.

This clone was found a few times. The V gene is TRBV11-2, the J gene TRBJ1-3, with a tentative D call TRBD1 (6 bases). Trimming shortened V by 6 bases and J by 2 bases, and 11 bases separated the two germline ends. Germline CDR1 reads SGHAT; CDR2 reads FQNNGV. This CDR3 region has 14 residues. The CDR3 sequence is CASSHTGPGNTIYF. The CDR3 region has the DNA TGTGCCAGCAGTCACACAGGGCCTGGAAACACCATATATTTT.

The chain links TRBV30 to TRBJ1-4; 10 nucleotides line up with TRBD1. CDR1 is GTSNPN, CDR2 SVGIG, per germline (reference sequence). V shed 5 bases and J 7 bases; nucleotides not matched to a gene: 4. This CDR3 comprises 13 residues. The CDR3 DNA sequence: TGTGCCTGGGACAGGGGGCCGGGTGAAAAACTGTTTTTT. The encoded protein is CAWDRGPGEKLFF.

This chain connects TRBV18 to TRBJ2-2, with D unresolved. CDR1 is KGHSH, CDR2 LQKENI, per germline. The CDR3 sequence is 12 residues long. The V gene lost 6 bases and the J gene lost 3 bases, with 5 bases spanning the gap. In nucleotides, the CDR3 is TGTGCCAGCTCCCCGGACACCGGGGAGCTGTTTTTT. It yields the protein CASSPDTGELFF. Using reference TRBV18 and TRBJ2-2 for the parts outside the CDR3, the full variable domain is NAGVMQNPRHLVRRRGQEARLRCSPMKGHSHVYWYRQLPEEGLKFMVYLQKENIIDESGMPKERFSAEFPKEGPSILRIQQVVRGDSAAYFCASSPDTGELFFGEGSRLTVL.

This chain connects TRBV2 to TRBJ2-7, with TRBD2 matching over 7 bases. This CDR3 is built from 12 residues. Germline V lookup: CDR1 SNHLY, CDR2 FYNNEI. The trim removed 5 bases at V and 3 bases at J, leaving 1 base unmatched. In DNA form, the CDR3 reads TGTGCCAGCAGTCGGGACTACTACGAGCAGTACTTC. Its translation: CASSRDYYEQYF.

The chain is built from TRBV29-1 and TRBJ1-5; 8 bases fit TRBD1. The CDR3 spans 13 residues. Germline V gene sequence: CDR1 SQVTM, CDR2 ANQGSEA. V was clipped by 4 bases and J by 9 bases; unmatched bases: 8. This CDR3 is CSVGDRPSRPQHF. The CDR3, as DNA: TGCAGCGTTGGGGACAGGCCCTCTCGGCCCCAGCATTTT.

The chain is built from TRBV5-6 and TRBJ2-1, with 7 nucleotides matching TRBD2. Per the germline V gene, CDR1 is SGHDT and CDR2 is YYEEEE. The CDR3 is made up of 15 amino acids. Trimming took 2 bases from V and 4 from J; bases not matched to a gene: 6. The CDR3 sequence is CASSLSGEWYNEQFF. In nucleotides, the CDR3 is TGTGCCAGCAGCTTAAGCGGGGAATGGTACAATGAGCAGTTCTTC.

This clone was seen more than once but under ten times. The V call is TRBV19, the J call TRBJ2-6; 8 bases map to TRBD1. Germline assignment: CDR1 LNHDA and CDR2 SQIVND (reference sequence). The CDR3 consists of 17 residues. The V and J ends lost 3 bases and 0 bases, in that order; junction bases with no gene match: 4. The CDR3 nucleotides are TGTGCCAGTAGTATCCAGGGGGCATTCTCTGGGGCCAACGTCCTGACTTTC. Amino acids: CASSIQGAFSGANVLTF.

This rearrangement joins TRBV6-1 to TRBJ1-6, with 9 bases matching TRBD1. This CDR3 spans 15 amino acids. V lost 4 bases, J lost 15 bases, and 13 bases stayed unmatched. The germline gives CDR1 MNHNS, CDR2 SASEGT. CDR3 sequence: CASSATGTGNRGLHF. The CDR3 DNA sequence: TGTGCCAGCAGTGCGACCGGGACAGGGAACCGGGGCCTCCACTTT.

In this sample, this clone turned up a few times. This rearrangement joins TRBV9 to TRBJ2-2, with 14 bases aligning to TRBD2. Trimming removed 2 bases from V and 6 bases from J; junction bases left unmatched: 3. Germline V gene sequence: CDR1 SGDLS, CDR2 YYNGEE. The CDR3 has 16 residues. The CDR3 DNA reads as TGTGCCAGCAGCGTCCGACTAGCGGGGGGGCCCGGGGAGCTGTTTTTT. Translating it yields CASSVRLAGGPGELFF.

This clone was observed a handful of times. V and J are TRBV28 and TRBJ2-7, with D tentatively TRBD2 (6 bases). The CDR3 has 15 amino acids. V lost 3 bases and J 5 bases, leaving 17 bases between the germline ends. Germline V gene lookup returns CDR1 MDHEN and CDR2 SYDVKM. Here the CDR3 DNA reads TGTGCCAGCAGTTTCATGGTCGGGAGAGGTAACGAGCAGTACTTC. Protein sequence: CASSFMVGRGNEQYF.

In its sample, this clone was seen a few times. The V gene is TRBV11-1, the J gene TRBJ2-7; 9 nucleotides agree with TRBD2. CDR3 size: 14 residues. CDR1 is SGHAT and CDR2 is FQDESV in the germline V gene (reference sequence). V shed 3 bases and J 2 bases; nucleotides not matched to a gene: 2. CDR3 in amino acids: CASSFLAGTYEQYF. In DNA form, the CDR3 reads TGTGCCAGCAGCTTTCTAGCGGGAACCTACGAGCAGTACTTC.

This rearrangement joins TRBV5-1 to TRBJ2-6; maybe TRBD2 (6 bases). V lost 4 bases to trimming and J lost 0 bases, with 17 bases between them. Germline CDR1 SGHRS, CDR2 YFSETQ. There are 18 residues in the CDR3. The CDR3 nucleotides read TGCGCCAGCAGCCCATATGGGGGAGGCAGCTCTGGGGCCAACGTCCTGACTTTC. Its translation: CASSPYGGGSSGANVLTF.

This clone came up a few times. This chain uses TRBV30 with TRBJ2-7; D perhaps matches TRBD2 (5 bases). Germline V gene lookup returns CDR1 GTSNPN and CDR2 SVGIG (reference sequence). Trimming took 5 bases from V and 3 from J, leaving 14 bases between them. CDR3 size: 13 residues. CDR3 in DNA: TGTGCCTGGCGGGAATCCCAGCGCTACGAGCAGTACTTC. Translating it yields CAWRESQRYEQYF.

This clone was counted only a few times. Here the CDR3 DNA reads TGTGCCAGCAGTGAAGATACTTTTGGGAGTCGGCAGCCCCAGCATTTT. Protein sequence: CASSEDTFGSRQPQHF. This chain joins TRBV6-1 and TRBJ1-5; D remains unclear. The V end was cut by 1 base, the J end by 7 bases, with 17 bases between. In germline, CDR1 is MNHNS, CDR2 SASEGT. The CDR3 loop spans 16 amino acids.

This clone was recorded a few times. The chain links TRBV5-6 to TRBJ1-2; 12 bases match TRBD1. This CDR3 region has 14 residues. Trimming removed 10 bases from V and 7 bases from J; junction bases left unmatched: 11. CDR1 and CDR2 from the germline V gene are SGHDT and YYEEEE. CDR3 nucleotide sequence: TGTGCCTGCAATACGGGACAGGGGGCTGGTGGCTACACCTTC. Translation: CACNTGQGAGGYTF.

This clone was found a few times. The chain combines TRBV5-5 with TRBJ1-5; 11 bases are a match to TRBD1. CDR1 is SGHKS, CDR2 YYEKEE, per germline (reference sequence). The length of the CDR3 is 16 residues. Trimming cost V 4 bases and J 8 bases; bases outside gene matches: 11. CDR3 DNA: TGTGCCAGCAGCCCCCTAGCGGACAGGGGGCATAAGCCCCAGCATTTT. Its protein product is CASSPLADRGHKPQHF.

The J gene is TRBJ2-1, the V gene TRBV7-8; tentative D call: TRBD2 (5 bases). The V gene's germline CDR1 is SGHVS and CDR2 FQNEAQ. The CDR3 contains 15 residues. The V gene lost 5 bases and the J gene lost 8 bases, with 19 bases spanning the gap. CDR3 sequence: CASSLKRLRGDEQFF. In nucleotides, the CDR3 is TGTGCCAGCAGCCTCAAGCGACTACGAGGCGATGAGCAGTTCTTC.